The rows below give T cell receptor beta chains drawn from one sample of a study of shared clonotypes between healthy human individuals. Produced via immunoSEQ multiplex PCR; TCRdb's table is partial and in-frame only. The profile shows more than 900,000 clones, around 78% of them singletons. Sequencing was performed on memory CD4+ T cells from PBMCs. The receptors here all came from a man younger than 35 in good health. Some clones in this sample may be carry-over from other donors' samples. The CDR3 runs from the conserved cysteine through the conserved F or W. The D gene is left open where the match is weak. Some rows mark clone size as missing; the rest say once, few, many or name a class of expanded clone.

CDR3 protein: CASNPSGSTETQYF
CDR3 DNA: TGCGCCAGCAACCCCAGCGGGAGTACGGAGACCCAGTACTTC
J gene: TRBJ2-5
clone size: once
CDR3 length: 14
V gene: TRBV5-1
D gene: TRBD2

CDR3 protein: CASRVGSYNEQFF
CDR3 DNA: TGTGCCAGCCGCGTCGGCTCCTACAATGAGCAGTTCTTC
J gene: TRBJ2-1
clone size: .
CDR3 length: 13
V gene: TRBV2
D gene: .

CDR3 protein: CASRSWGGRHYGYTF
CDR3 DNA: TGTGCCAGCCGAAGTTGGGGGGGGCGCCACTATGGCTACACCTTC
J gene: TRBJ1-2
clone size: .
CDR3 length: 15
V gene: TRBV28
D gene: .

CDR3 protein: CASSLGLAGSYEQYF
CDR3 DNA: TGTGCCAGCAGCTTGGGACTAGCGGGGTCCTACGAGCAGTACTTC
J gene: TRBJ2-7
clone size: .
CDR3 length: 15
V gene: TRBV11-2
D gene: TRBD2

CDR3 protein: CSVEPRTSGDTDTQYF
CDR3 DNA: TGCAGCGTTGAACCTAGGACTAGCGGAGACACAGATACGCAGTATTTT
J gene: TRBJ2-3
clone size: .
CDR3 length: 16
V gene: TRBV29-1
D gene: TRBD2

CDR3 protein: CASSQDGTESPLHF
CDR3 DNA: TGCGCCAGCAGCCAGGACGGGACTGAATCACCCCTCCACTTT
J gene: TRBJ1-6
clone size: .
CDR3 length: 14
V gene: TRBV5-1
D gene: .

CDR3 protein: CASSSRNVQPQHF
CDR3 DNA: TGTGCCAGCAGTTCCCGCAACGTTCAGCCCCAGCATTTT
J gene: TRBJ1-5
clone size: .
CDR3 length: 13
V gene: TRBV6-1
D gene: .

CDR3 protein: CASSVRGSPGETQYF
CDR3 DNA: TGTGCCAGCAGCGTCAGGGGATCCCCGGGAGAGACCCAGTACTTC
J gene: TRBJ2-5
clone size: .
CDR3 length: 15
V gene: TRBV6-4
D gene: .

CDR3 protein: CASSSPRGPRQPQHF
CDR3 DNA: TGTGCCAGCAGTTCTCCCCGGGGGCCCCGCCAGCCCCAGCATTTT
J gene: TRBJ1-5
clone size: .
CDR3 length: 15
V gene: TRBV28
D gene: .

CDR3 protein: CASSLLLTDTQYF
CDR3 DNA: TGTGCCAGCAGTTTGCTCCTGACAGATACGCAGTATTTT
J gene: TRBJ2-3
clone size: .
CDR3 length: 13
V gene: TRBV27
D gene: .

CDR3 protein: CASSQDLAQGPNYEQYF
CDR3 DNA: TGCGCCAGCAGCCAAGATCTGGCTCAGGGTCCCAACTACGAGCAGTACTTC
J gene: TRBJ2-7
clone size: .
CDR3 length: 17
V gene: TRBV4-3
D gene: .

CDR3 protein: CASSLVPLDYGYTF
CDR3 DNA: TGTGCCAGCAGCCTAGTGCCCTTGGACTATGGCTACACCTTC
J gene: TRBJ1-2
clone size: .
CDR3 length: 14
V gene: TRBV7-2
D gene: .

CDR3 protein: CASSLTGSGNTIYF
CDR3 DNA: TGTGCCAGCAGTTTGACAGGTTCGGGAAACACCATATATTTT
J gene: TRBJ1-3
clone size: .
CDR3 length: 14
V gene: TRBV6-5
D gene: .

CDR3 protein: CASSLSGPQGTQYF
CDR3 DNA: TGTGCCAGCAGTTTATCGGGGCCACAGGGGACCCAGTACTTC
J gene: TRBJ2-5
clone size: .
CDR3 length: 14
V gene: TRBV28
D gene: .

CDR3 protein: CASSLVSGADTQYF
CDR3 DNA: TGCGCCAGCAGCTTGGTTAGCGGGGCAGATACGCAGTATTTT
J gene: TRBJ2-3
clone size: .
CDR3 length: 14
V gene: TRBV5-1
D gene: TRBD2

CDR3 protein: CASSQVTGGDGYTF
CDR3 DNA: TGTGCCAGCAGCCAAGTGACAGGGGGCGATGGCTACACCTTC
J gene: TRBJ1-2
clone size: .
CDR3 length: 14
V gene: TRBV14
D gene: TRBD1

CDR3 protein: CASSVRDRGTGELFF
CDR3 DNA: TGTGCCAGCAGCGTCCGGGACAGGGGCACCGGGGAGCTGTTTTTT
J gene: TRBJ2-2
clone size: .
CDR3 length: 15
V gene: TRBV5-6
D gene: TRBD1

CDR3 protein: CASSIFEGGRSKQFF
CDR3 DNA: TGTGCCAGTAGTATATTCGAGGGGGGGCGAAGTAAGCAGTTCTTC
J gene: TRBJ2-1
clone size: .
CDR3 length: 15
V gene: TRBV19
D gene: .

CDR3 protein: CASSSPRAGDMREQYF
CDR3 DNA: TGTGCCAGCAGCTCCCCGAGGGCGGGAGATATGCGCGAGCAGTACTTC
J gene: TRBJ2-7
clone size: .
CDR3 length: 16
V gene: TRBV28
D gene: TRBD2

CDR3 protein: CASSVGLGHGELFF
CDR3 DNA: TGTGCCAGCAGCGTAGGGCTGGGTCACGGGGAGCTGTTTTTT
J gene: TRBJ2-2
clone size: .
CDR3 length: 14
V gene: TRBV9
D gene: .

CDR3 protein: CASSSSISRETQYF
CDR3 DNA: TGTGCCAGCTCATCTTCTATTTCCAGAGAGACCCAGTACTTC
J gene: TRBJ2-5
clone size: .
CDR3 length: 14
V gene: TRBV18
D gene: .

CDR3 protein: CASSPRSSDISYNEQFF
CDR3 DNA: TGTGCCAGCAGCCCTAGAAGCTCGGACATCTCCTACAATGAGCAGTTCTTC
J gene: TRBJ2-1
clone size: .
CDR3 length: 17
V gene: TRBV9
D gene: .

CDR3 protein: CASSRWGHNSYNEQFF
CDR3 DNA: TGTGCCAGCAGTCGATGGGGGCATAACTCCTACAATGAGCAGTTCTTC
J gene: TRBJ2-1
clone size: .
CDR3 length: 16
V gene: TRBV27
D gene: .

CDR3 protein: CASSLPIGQTQYF
CDR3 DNA: TGCGCCAGCAGCTTACCGATCGGGCAGACCCAGTACTTC
J gene: TRBJ2-5
clone size: .
CDR3 length: 13
V gene: TRBV5-1
D gene: .

CDR3 protein: CASSPFGLASTGELFF
CDR3 DNA: TGTGCCAGCTCACCATTTGGGCTAGCTAGCACCGGGGAGCTGTTTTTT
J gene: TRBJ2-2
clone size: .
CDR3 length: 16
V gene: TRBV18
D gene: .

CDR3 protein: CASGRYQETQYF
CDR3 DNA: TGTGCCAGCGGGCGGTACCAAGAGACCCAGTACTTC
J gene: TRBJ2-5
clone size: .
CDR3 length: 12
V gene: TRBV7-2
D gene: .

CDR3 protein: CASSLAGTAGEKLFF
CDR3 DNA: TGCGCCAGCAGCTTGGCCGGGACAGCTGGTGAAAAACTGTTTTTT
J gene: TRBJ1-4
clone size: .
CDR3 length: 15
V gene: TRBV5-1
D gene: TRBD1

CDR3 protein: CASGSGSNTEAFF
CDR3 DNA: TGTGCCAGCGGTAGCGGATCGAACACTGAAGCTTTCTTT
J gene: TRBJ1-1
clone size: once
CDR3 length: 13
V gene: TRBV27
D gene: .

CDR3 protein: CASGFGGLRNTIYF
CDR3 DNA: TGTGCCAGCGGATTCGGGGGGCTTAGAAACACCATATATTTT
J gene: TRBJ1-3
clone size: .
CDR3 length: 14
V gene: TRBV7-9
D gene: .

CDR3 protein: CASSRGKFQPQHF
CDR3 DNA: TGTGCCAGTAGTCGCGGAAAGTTTCAGCCCCAGCATTTT
J gene: TRBJ1-5
clone size: .
CDR3 length: 13
V gene: TRBV19
D gene: .

CDR3 protein: CASSSLDGPQHF
CDR3 DNA: TGTGCCAGCAGCTCGCTGGATGGACCCCAGCATTTT
J gene: TRBJ1-5
clone size: .
CDR3 length: 12
V gene: TRBV5-6
D gene: .

CDR3 protein: CASSQDRQGPSSGANVLTF
CDR3 DNA: TGCGCCAGCAGCCAAGATCGCCAGGGACCGTCGTCTGGGGCCAACGTCCTGACTTTC
J gene: TRBJ2-6
clone size: many
CDR3 length: 19
V gene: TRBV4-3
D gene: .

CDR3 protein: CASDRRDTQYF
CDR3 DNA: TGTGCCAGTGACAGAAGAGATACGCAGTATTTT
J gene: TRBJ2-3
clone size: .
CDR3 length: 11
V gene: TRBV2
D gene: .

CDR3 protein: CASSTGEDQPQHF
CDR3 DNA: TGTGCCAGTAGTACAGGGGAGGACCAGCCCCAGCATTTT
J gene: TRBJ1-5
clone size: .
CDR3 length: 13
V gene: TRBV19
D gene: .

CDR3 protein: CASSLESAVNEQFF
CDR3 DNA: TGTGCCAGCAGCTTAGAATCGGCAGTCAATGAGCAGTTCTTC
J gene: TRBJ2-1
clone size: few
CDR3 length: 14
V gene: TRBV7-6
D gene: .

CDR3 protein: CASSQTIQDGNEQFF
CDR3 DNA: TGTGCCAGCAGCCAGACCATCCAGGATGGGAATGAGCAGTTCTTC
J gene: TRBJ2-1
clone size: .
CDR3 length: 15
V gene: TRBV16
D gene: .

CDR3 protein: CSAAHGRAQYF
CDR3 DNA: TGCAGTGCTGCCCATGGCAGGGCCCAGTACTTC
J gene: TRBJ2-7
clone size: few
CDR3 length: 11
V gene: TRBV20-1
D gene: .

CDR3 protein: CASGPDWVPYGYTF
CDR3 DNA: TGTGCTAGTGGCCCTGATTGGGTTCCCTATGGCTACACCTTC
J gene: TRBJ1-2
clone size: once
CDR3 length: 14
V gene: TRBV12-5
D gene: .

CDR3 protein: CASSLDRGADTQYF
CDR3 DNA: TGTGCCAGCAGCTTGGACAGGGGGGCAGATACGCAGTATTTT
J gene: TRBJ2-3
clone size: once
CDR3 length: 14
V gene: TRBV5-6
D gene: TRBD1

CDR3 protein: CASSPPAGRYEQYF
CDR3 DNA: TGTGCCAGCAGCCCCCCGGCGGGACGGTACGAGCAGTACTTC
J gene: TRBJ2-7
clone size: .
CDR3 length: 14
V gene: TRBV11-2
D gene: .

CDR3 protein: CAWSVLRHGQETRYF
CDR3 DNA: TGTGCCTGGAGTGTACTCAGACACGGCCAAGAGACCCGGTACTTC
J gene: TRBJ2-5
clone size: once
CDR3 length: 15
V gene: TRBV30
D gene: .

CDR3 protein: CASSVFGQGFYGYTF
CDR3 DNA: TGTGCCAGTAGTGTTTTTGGACAGGGCTTCTATGGCTACACCTTC
J gene: TRBJ1-2
clone size: .
CDR3 length: 15
V gene: TRBV19
D gene: TRBD1